The 23 T cell receptor beta chains below all came from one sample that was sequenced in a study of blood T cell repertoires in COVID-19. The method was immunoSEQ multiplex PCR; TCRdb's version includes in-frame clones alone and lacks a portion of them. The sample shows 35,000 to 55,000 clones, 85% to 90% of them seen only once. Sequences were obtained from peripheral blood. These receptors were collected from a human donor in a cohort sampled during active COVID-19.

The V and J genes are TRBV29-1 and TRBJ1-5; D may be TRBD1 (5 bases). Trimming cost V 6 bases and J 5 bases, with 14 bases left between them. The germline gives CDR1 SQVTM, CDR2 ANQGSEA. This CDR3 has 13 amino acids. This CDR3 is CSVGGGVDQPQHF. The CDR3 DNA is TGCAGCGTGGGCGGGGGGGTTGATCAGCCCCAGCATTTT.

This sequence joins TRBV2 and TRBJ2-7, with 12 bases aligning to TRBD1. Trimming removed 1 base from V and 3 bases from J; junction bases left unmatched: 1. Germline CDR1 and CDR2: SNHLY and FYNNEI. The CDR3 sequence is 15 residues long. CDR3 sequence (DNA): TGTGCCAGCAGTGAAGGGGACAGGGGGCTCTACGAGCAGTACTTC. Translated: CASSEGDRGLYEQYF.

The chain is built from TRBV7-9 and TRBJ1-5; TRBD1 might be the D (5 bases). V was clipped by 1 base and J by 4 bases, with 11 bases between them. The CDR3 contains 15 residues. Germline V gene sequence: CDR1 SEHNR, CDR2 FQNEAQ (reference sequence). The CDR3 DNA reads as TGTGCCAGCAGCTTAGAGGGGTTGGGGAATCAGCCCCAGCATTTT. Amino acid sequence: CASSLEGLGNQPQHF.

The chain is built from TRBV15 and TRBJ2-4, with 7 bases identical to TRBD1. V shed 3 bases and J 7 bases; nucleotides not matched to a gene: 0. Germline V gene lookup returns CDR1 LNHNV and CDR2 YYDKDF (reference sequence). There are 12 residues in the CDR3. The CDR3 nucleotides read TGTGCCACCAGCAGGACAGGGAACATTCAGTACTTC. This encodes CATSRTGNIQYF. Filled out from reference TRBV15 and TRBJ2-4, the complete variable domain reads DAMVIQNPRYQVTQFGKPVTLSCSQTLNHNVMYWYQQKSSQAPKLLFHYYDKDFNNEADTPDNFQSRRPNTSFCFLDIRSPGLGDTAMYLCATSRTGNIQYFGAGTRLSVL.

The sample holds one count of this clone. The chain uses TRBV28 and TRBJ2-7; TRBD1 agrees at 7 bases. Germline lookup yields CDR1 MDHEN and CDR2 SYDVKM. V dropped 6 bases and J dropped 6; count of bases not matched to a gene: 11. This CDR3 is built from 14 residues. CDR3 nucleotides: TGTGCCAGCAGCGGTACAGACAGGGTGGGCGAGCAGTACTTC. Its protein product is CASSGTDRVGEQYF. The full variable domain, its missing parts supplied by reference TRBV28 and TRBJ2-7, is DVKVTQSSRYLVKRTGEKVFLECVQDMDHENMFWYRQDPGLGLRLIYFSYDVKMKEKGDIPEGYSVSREKKERFSLILESASTNQTSMYLCASSGTDRVGEQYFGPGTRLTVT.

V is TRBV27 and J is TRBJ2-7; TRBD2 aligns across 8 bases. This CDR3 has 14 residues. J was trimmed by 2 bases and V by 2 bases; bases with no gene match: 2. In germline, CDR1 is MNHEY, CDR2 SMNVEV (reference sequence). CDR3 sequence (DNA): TGTGCCAGCAGTTTAGACGGGAGGGCCTACGAGCAGTACTTC. Residues: CASSLDGRAYEQYF.

V usage is TRBV28 and J usage is TRBJ2-1; 7 bases are a match to TRBD2. Germline assignment: CDR1 MDHEN and CDR2 SYDVKM. The CDR3 length is 15 residues. V lost 7 bases, J lost 5 bases, and 11 bases stayed unmatched. CDR3 coding DNA: TGTGCCAGCAACCCTGGGACTATTGGGAACAATGAGCAGTTCTTC. Translation: CASNPGTIGNNEQFF.

The J gene is TRBJ2-7, the V gene TRBV5-1; no reliable D call. Trimming stripped 3 bases from V and 5 bases from J, with 15 bases between. CDR1 and CDR2 from the germline V gene are SGHRS and YFSETQ. CDR3 length equals 14 residues. CDR3 bases: TGCGCCAGCAGCTCGCGAGCGCGCGTTGACGAGCAGTACTTC. This sequence encodes CASSSRARVDEQYF.

This chain connects TRBV7-2 to TRBJ1-1; no firm D call. The V gene's germline CDR1 is SGHTA and CDR2 FQGNSA. The CDR3 extends over 13 amino acids. Trimming removed 2 bases from V and 5 bases from J, with 9 bases in between. The CDR3 loop is CASSLWAGTEAFF. The DNA for the CDR3 is TGTGCCAGCAGCTTATGGGCGGGGACTGAAGCTTTCTTT. Full variable domain (missing parts from reference TRBV7-2 and TRBJ1-1): GAGVSQSPSNKVTEKGKDVELRCDPISGHTALYWYRQSLGQGLEFLIYFQGNSAPDKSGLPSDRFSAERTGGSVSTLTIQRTQQEDSAVYLCASSLWAGTEAFFGQGTRLTVV.

V is TRBV5-8 and J is TRBJ1-2; no reliable D call. CDR3 length: 13 residues. The ends were cut back, 6 bases at V and 1 base at J, with 10 bases in the middle. The V gene's germline CDR1 is SGHTS and CDR2 YDEGEE. This CDR3 reads CASTNGVNYGYTF. The CDR3 DNA reads TGTGCCAGCACTAACGGGGTTAACTATGGCTACACCTTC.

V gene TRBV5-7 combines with J gene TRBJ1-3; possible D gene TRBD1, 6 bases. TRBV5-7 counts as an open reading frame of uncertain function. There are 15 residues in the CDR3. Trimming stripped 2 bases from V and 3 bases from J, with 12 bases between. CDR3 coding DNA: TGTGCCAGCAGCTTCCACGGACAGAGTGGAAACACCATATATTTT. Translating gives CASSFHGQSGNTIYF.

This chain joins TRBV7-3 and TRBJ2-1; 14 bases match TRBD2. This CDR3 spans 15 amino acids. The trim removed 4 bases at V and 10 bases at J, leaving 6 bases unmatched. CDR1 is SGHTA and CDR2 is FQGTGA in the germline V gene. CDR3 nucleotide sequence: TGTGCCAGCAGCTCCATGGGACTAGCGGGAGACGAGCAGTTCTTC. This gives the protein CASSSMGLAGDEQFF.

Points on this clone: One end of the junction varies from germline; a read error may be responsible. V is TRBV7-8 and J is TRBJ2-3; a weak D match, TRBD2 (6 bases). The CDR3 totals 15 residues. In germline, CDR1 is SGHVS, CDR2 FQNEAQ. CDR3 sequence (DNA): TGTACCAGCAGCCAGATGGCGAGGGAGGCAGATACGCAGTATTTT. Translated: CTSSQMAREADTQYF.

This sequence joins TRBV11-2 and TRBJ2-3; 7 positions agree with TRBD2. The ends lost 5 bases at V and 2 bases at J; junction bases unmatched: 4. The germline V gene encodes CDR1 SGHAT and CDR2 FQNNGV. The CDR3 extends over 14 amino acids. This CDR3 is CASSTRDYTDTQYF. The CDR3 DNA reads as TGTGCCAGCAGCACCCGGGACTACACAGATACGCAGTATTTT.

This clone is a singleton in its sample. This chain uses TRBV19 with TRBJ1-1; 8 positions agree with TRBD1. Germline V gives CDR1 LNHDA, CDR2 SQIVND (reference sequence). The ends lost 4 bases at V and 3 bases at J; junction bases unmatched: 7. The CDR3 contains 15 residues. The CDR3 region is CASSTGGSTYTEAFF. CDR3 DNA: TGTGCCAGTAGTACAGGGGGCAGTACATACACTGAAGCTTTCTTT.

The gene calls are TRBV6-2 or TRBV6-3 and TRBJ2-7; D gene unclear. The CDR3 extends over 14 amino acids. Germline V gives CDR1 MNHEY, CDR2 SVGEGT. Trimming cost V 4 bases and J 2 bases, with 12 bases left between them. The CDR3 region is CASSLPLRPYEQYF. In nucleotides, the CDR3 is TGTGCCAGCAGTTTACCCCTCAGGCCCTACGAGCAGTACTTC.

The rearrangement links TRBV7-8 to TRBJ2-1; the match to TRBD2 covers 8 bases. Germline values: CDR1 SGHVS, CDR2 FQNEAQ. The CDR3 runs 18 residues. The trim removed 5 bases at V and 4 bases at J, leaving 16 bases unmatched. Here the CDR3 DNA reads TGTGCCAGCAGCCGTGAGGTCGGAATAGCGGGGAATTACAATGAGCAGTTCTTC. Translation: CASSREVGIAGNYNEQFF.

This chain links TRBV19 with TRBJ1-2; D possibly corresponds to TRBD1 (5 bases). V was pared by 6 bases and J by 4 bases, with 21 bases between. This CDR3 comprises 16 residues. Germline values: CDR1 LNHDA, CDR2 SQIVND (reference sequence). The CDR3 spells CASSPAGQGLLYGYTF. CDR3 coding DNA: TGTGCCAGTAGCCCAGCGGGGCAGGGCCTCCTCTATGGCTACACCTTC.

V and J are TRBV19 and TRBJ2-5; TRBD2 matches 7 bases. This CDR3 contains 14 residues. CDR1 is LNHDA, CDR2 SQIVND, per germline (reference sequence). V dropped 8 bases and J dropped 4; count of bases not matched to a gene: 10. CDR3 bases: TGTGCCAGTGCACGGGGAGGGAGAATAGAGACCCAGTACTTC. Protein: CASARGGRIETQYF.

This clone was picked up one time. The chain combines TRBV9 with TRBJ2-5; 7 positions agree with TRBD1. The CDR3 contains 14 residues. V dropped 4 bases and J dropped 5; count of bases not matched to a gene: 8. CDR1 is SGDLS, CDR2 YYNGEE, per germline. Written as DNA, the CDR3 is TGTGCCAGCAGCCCGACGACAGGGCGGGAGACCCAGTACTTC. It codes for CASSPTTGRETQYF.

This clone has just one count. The chain is built from TRBV6-5 and TRBJ2-7; D is possibly TRBD2 (6 bases). This CDR3 has 16 amino acids. The V end lost 1 base, the J end lost 0 bases, and 13 bases lay between the germline ends. Per the germline V gene, CDR1 is MNHEY and CDR2 is SVGAGI. CDR3: CASSYLGGISSYEQYF. CDR3 DNA sequence: TGTGCCAGCAGTTACTTGGGCGGGATTAGCTCCTACGAGCAGTACTTC.

This clone was seen a single time. The chain recombines TRBV5-1 with TRBJ2-7; D may be TRBD2 (7 bases). The CDR3 has 15 residues. The germline V and J ends were trimmed by 3 bases and 2 bases, with 15 bases remaining between them. CDR1 is SGHRS and CDR2 is YFSETQ in the germline V gene. CDR3 coding DNA: TGCGCCAGCAGCTCCCAGTCCGGGGGGCCCTACGAGCAGTACTTC. Its protein is CASSSQSGGPYEQYF.

V is TRBV14 and J is TRBJ2-1, with 7 positions matching TRBD2. Per the germline V gene, CDR1 is SGHDN and CDR2 is FVKESK. J gave up 4 bases and V 3 bases, and 6 bases lay outside the gene matches. The CDR3 runs 15 residues. This CDR3 is CASSQVASGYNEQFF. DNA for the CDR3: TGTGCCAGCAGCCAGGTGGCTAGCGGTTACAATGAGCAGTTCTTC. Full variable domain (outside the CDR3, taken from reference TRBV14 and TRBJ2-1): EAGVTQFPSHSVIEKGQTVTLRCDPISGHDNLYWYRRVMGKEIKFLLHFVKESKQDESGMPNNRFLAERTGGTYSTLKVQPAELEDSGVYFCASSQVASGYNEQFFGPGTRLTVL.